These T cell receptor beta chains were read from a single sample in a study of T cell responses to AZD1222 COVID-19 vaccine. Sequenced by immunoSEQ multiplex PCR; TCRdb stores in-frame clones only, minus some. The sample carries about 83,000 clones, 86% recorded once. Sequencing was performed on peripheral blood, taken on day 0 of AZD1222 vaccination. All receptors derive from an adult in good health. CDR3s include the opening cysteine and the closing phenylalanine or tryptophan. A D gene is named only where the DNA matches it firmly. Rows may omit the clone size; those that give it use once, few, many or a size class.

CASSRNPTGFGGANVLTF | TGTGCCAGCAGCCGCAACCCTACAGGGTTTGGAGGGGCCAACGTCCTGACTTTC | TRBJ2-6 | NA | NA | TRBV7-9
CASGQGLSSPLHF | TGTGCCAGCGGACAGGGGTTAAGTTCACCCCTCCACTTT | TRBJ1-6 | NA | TRBD1 | TRBV6-5
CASSEMGQGLKAYGYTF | TGTGCCAGCAGTGAGATGGGACAGGGCCTCAAGGCCTATGGCTACACCTTC | TRBJ1-2 | NA | TRBD1 | TRBV2
CSVAKGLDQPQHF | TGCAGCGTTGCGAAGGGTTTGGATCAGCCCCAGCATTTT | TRBJ1-5 | NA | NA | TRBV29-1
CASSYSTGGGYTF | TGTGCCAGCAGTTACTCGACAGGGGGCGGCTACACCTTC | TRBJ1-2 | few | TRBD1 | TRBV6-5
CASSGLQLNEQFF | TGCGCCAGCTCGGGACTTCAGCTCAATGAGCAGTTCTTC | TRBJ2-1 | NA | NA | TRBV10-1
CASSVIRANTGELFF | TGCGCCAGCAGTGTAATCAGGGCGAACACCGGGGAGCTGTTTTTT | TRBJ2-2 | NA | NA | TRBV10-2
CASSPGTRSRSTDTQYF | TGTGCCAGCAGCCCCGGGACTAGGTCTAGGAGCACAGATACGCAGTATTTT | TRBJ2-3 | NA | TRBD2 | TRBV2
CASREQVRVAEAFF | TGTGCCAGCAGGGAACAGGTGCGGGTCGCTGAAGCTTTCTTT | TRBJ1-1 | NA | NA | TRBV28
CAWGGMSSYNEQFF | TGTGCCTGGGGAGGGATGAGCTCCTACAATGAGCAGTTCTTC | TRBJ2-1 | NA | NA | TRBV30
CASSLGGVNTEAFF | TGTGCCAGCAGCTTAGGGGGGGTGAACACTGAAGCTTTCTTT | TRBJ1-1 | few | NA | TRBV7-2
CASSSRLGNSGNTIYF | TGTGCCAGCAGCTCGCGACTTGGCAACTCTGGAAACACCATATATTTT | TRBJ1-3 | NA | NA | TRBV5-8
CASSLAGQSRTDTQYF | TGTGCCAGCAGTTTAGCTGGACAGTCCCGCACAGATACGCAGTATTTT | TRBJ2-3 | NA | NA | TRBV28
CASSFRARGPVGPDTQYF | TGCGCCAGCAGCTTCCGGGCGAGGGGGCCGGTGGGCCCAGATACGCAGTATTTT | TRBJ2-3 | NA | TRBD1 | TRBV5-1
CASSPVKSSYNEQFF | TGTGCCAGCTCACCAGTGAAAAGCTCCTACAATGAGCAGTTCTTC | TRBJ2-1 | NA | NA | TRBV18
CASSQARGLGTEAFF | TGCGCCAGCAGCCAAGCGAGGGGGCTGGGCACTGAAGCTTTCTTT | TRBJ1-1 | NA | TRBD1 | TRBV4-1
CASSEQETQYF | TGTGCCAGCTCGGAACAAGAGACCCAGTACTTC | TRBJ2-5 | NA | NA | TRBV6-5
CAWSVRQPMNTEAFF | TGTGCCTGGAGTGTACGGCAGCCTATGAACACTGAAGCTTTCTTT | TRBJ1-1 | NA | NA | TRBV30
CASSYSNPGLTYEQYF | TGTGCCAGCAGTTACTCGAACCCGGGACTGACTTACGAGCAGTACTTC | TRBJ2-7 | NA | NA | TRBV6-5
CASSSGFTFYGYTF | TGTGCCAGCAGTTCGGGGTTTACCTTCTATGGCTACACCTTC | TRBJ1-2 | NA | NA | TRBV28
CASSLGQGAQGNTIYF | TGTGCCAGCAGTTTAGGACAGGGGGCGCAGGGAAACACCATATATTTT | TRBJ1-3 | few | TRBD1 | TRBV28
CAWSRTIRDNTF | TGTGCCTGGAGTCGAACAATCCGGGACAACACCTTC | TRBJ1-2 | NA | NA | TRBV30
CASSYGGASNEQFF | TGTGCCAGCAGCTACGGGGGGGCAAGTAATGAGCAGTTCTTC | TRBJ2-1 | NA | TRBD2 | TRBV7-9
CATRLTGGNSPLHF | TGTGCCACCAGACTGACAGGGGGGAATTCACCCCTCCACTTT | TRBJ1-6 | once | TRBD1 | TRBV7-9
CASSSNRLVPGANVLTF | TGTGCCAGCAGTTCCAACCGACTAGTCCCTGGGGCCAACGTCCTGACTTTC | TRBJ2-6 | NA | NA | TRBV28
CASSVSSGTYEQYF | TGTGCCAGCAGCGTGTCTAGCGGGACCTACGAGCAGTACTTC | TRBJ2-7 | NA | TRBD2 | TRBV9
CASSLDLAGPGEQFF | TGCGCCAGCAGCTTGGATCTAGCGGGACCTGGTGAGCAGTTCTTC | TRBJ2-1 | NA | TRBD2 | TRBV5-1
CASSLTGHGYTF | TGTGCCAGCAGTCTGACAGGGCATGGCTACACCTTC | TRBJ1-2 | once | TRBD1 | TRBV6-5
CASGTGPYYGYTF | TGTGCCAGCGGGACAGGGCCCTACTATGGCTACACCTTC | TRBJ1-2 | NA | TRBD1 | TRBV28
CASSLGRRGGLNEQFF | TGTGCCAGCAGCTTAGGTAGGAGGGGGGGCCTCAATGAGCAGTTCTTC | TRBJ2-1 | NA | NA | TRBV11-3
CASSLAGEDTQYF | TGTGCCAGCAGCTTAGCGGGAGAAGATACGCAGTATTTT | TRBJ2-3 | NA | TRBD2 | TRBV5-4
CASSIDGGNQPQHF | TGTGCCAGTAGTATAGACGGCGGAAATCAGCCCCAGCATTTT | TRBJ1-5 | NA | NA | TRBV19
CASSLGQVQETQYF | TGCGCCAGCAGCTTGGGACAGGTCCAAGAGACCCAGTACTTC | TRBJ2-5 | NA | NA | TRBV5-1
CASSISNTEAFF | TGTGCCAGTAGTATATCAAACACTGAAGCTTTCTTT | TRBJ1-1 | NA | NA | TRBV19
CATSRGRGAGNTEAFF | TGTGCCACCAGCAGGGGACGTGGGGCAGGGAACACTGAAGCTTTCTTT | TRBJ1-1 | NA | NA | TRBV15
CASSFPDPPYEQYF | TGTGCCAGCAGCTTTCCCGATCCTCCGTACGAGCAGTACTTC | TRBJ2-7 | NA | NA | TRBV13
CASSLSRSGANVLTF | TGTGCCAGCAGCTTAAGCCGCTCTGGGGCCAACGTCCTGACTTTC | TRBJ2-6 | NA | NA | TRBV7-3
CATLGAGAYNEQFF | TGTGCCACCCTAGGAGCGGGAGCTTACAATGAGCAGTTCTTC | TRBJ2-1 | NA | TRBD2 | TRBV6-6
CASSPSGLDGYTF | TGTGCCAGCTCACCTTCAGGCTTAGATGGCTACACCTTC | TRBJ1-2 | once | NA | TRBV18
CASSPGDRVGYTF | TGTGCCAGCTCACCGGGGGACAGGGTTGGCTACACCTTC | TRBJ1-2 | once | TRBD1 | TRBV18
CASSGGGAAMYSNQPQHF | TGTGCCAGCAGTGGGGGCGGAGCCGCGATGTATAGCAATCAGCCCCAGCATTTT | TRBJ1-5 | NA | NA | TRBV28
CASSPGTGGVSNQPQHF | TGTGCCAGTAGCCCCGGGACAGGGGGCGTAAGCAATCAGCCCCAGCATTTT | TRBJ1-5 | NA | TRBD1 | TRBV19
CSVEPYTEAFF | TGCAGCGTTGAGCCCTACACTGAAGCTTTCTTT | TRBJ1-1 | NA | NA | TRBV29-1
CASSLWQSALPPEQYF | TGTGCCAGCAGTTTATGGCAGTCTGCCCTCCCCCCGGAGCAGTACTTC | TRBJ2-7 | NA | NA | TRBV28
CASSLWGQGGTEAFF | TGTGCCAGCAGTTTATGGGGGCAGGGCGGCACTGAAGCTTTCTTT | TRBJ1-1 | few | NA | TRBV27
CASSQGGQGGKLFF | TGTGCCAGCAGCCAAGGAGGACAGGGAGGAAAACTGTTTTTT | TRBJ1-4 | NA | TRBD1 | TRBV4-2
CSADIRDRQFF | TGCAGTGCCGACATCCGGGATAGGCAGTTCTTC | TRBJ2-1 | NA | NA | TRBV20-1
CATRDNVYNEQFF | TGTGCCACCAGGGACAACGTCTACAATGAGCAGTTCTTC | TRBJ2-1 | once | NA | TRBV24-1
CAISEPLRNEQFF | TGTGCCATCAGTGAGCCCCTTCGGAATGAGCAGTTCTTC | TRBJ2-1 | NA | NA | TRBV10-3
CASSEDTLTGELFF | TGTGCCAGCAGTGAGGACACTTTGACCGGGGAGCTGTTTTTT | TRBJ2-2 | NA | NA | TRBV2
CASSLSRGLANEQYF | TGTGCCAGCAGCTTGTCGCGGGGACTAGCGAACGAGCAGTACTTC | TRBJ2-7 | NA | TRBD2 | TRBV7-2
CASTRQGAGYGYTF | TGTGCCAGCACCCGACAGGGGGCAGGCTATGGCTACACCTTC | TRBJ1-2 | NA | NA | TRBV12-1
CAWSPRTGGLIRHSPLHF | TGTGCCTGGAGTCCTCGGACAGGGGGGCTAATTCGTCATTCACCCCTCCACTTT | TRBJ1-6 | NA | TRBD1 | TRBV30